This T cell receptor (beta chain) emerged from a study of beta chain features in type 1 diabetes. Staining for CD45RO/CCR7/CD25/CD127/CD95/CD27 allowed sorting of CD4+ naive, central memory, regulatory and stem cell-like memory cells. The study's findings and limits: Type 1 diabetes patients had moderately but significantly shorter TCRB CDR3s in all four CD4+ subsets. At VDJ recombination sites, type 1 diabetes patients had fewer insertions and more deleted nucleotides.

Germline-derived CDR1 and CDR2 are MDHEN and SYDVKM. Trimming removed 6 bases from V and 5 bases from J; junction bases left unmatched: 3. The CDR3 consists of 12 residues. Notes on this clone: Its cognate antigen is unknown.

Reverse transcribing all isolated RNA meant expressed TCRB transcripts were sequenced. For naive, central memory and regulatory T cell samples, reads averaged about 3.7 million. Generated by immunoSEQ multiplex PCR, the TCRdb table keeps only in-frame clones and is missing some. The top ten hold 1.3% to 1.5% of the sample, which has more than 25,000 clones, roughly three fifths seen once. Sequenced sample: Tregs from blood. This clonotype was sampled from a woman under 30 with type 1 diabetes. This rearrangement joins TRBV28 to TRBJ1-2; 7 bases align to TRBD1. The CDR3 DNA follows: TGTGCCAGCAGGCAGGGGGTTTATGGCTACACCTTC. It is translated as CASRQGVYGYTF.